This T cell receptor (beta chain) was obtained from a study of blood T cell repertoires in COVID-19. Study overall: Material from acute and convalescent COVID-19 was sourced from the United States, Italy and Spain. PBMCs, B-cell-depleted T cells, or T cells provided the cDNA or gDNA that made up the material.

CDR1 is MNHEY and CDR2 is SVGAGI in the germline V gene. Trimming took 2 bases from V and 1 from J; bases not matched to a gene: 3. CDR3 length: 16 amino acids. Here immunoSEQ multiplex PCR was the method, and the copy in TCRdb shows in-frame clones only, minus some. The sample has fewer than 200,000 clones, 84% seen once. This chain connects TRBV6-5 to TRBJ2-2; the match to TRBD2 covers 8 bases. Sequencing was done on a sample of peripheral blood. The origin of this receptor is a man aged 40-55 years who had recovered from COVID-19. Written as DNA, the CDR3 is TGTGCCAGCAGTTACAGGAGCGGGGGGAACACCGGGGAGCTGTTTTTT. Translated: CASSYRSGGNTGELFF.